Reported below is one T cell receptor (beta chain). The data derive from a study of cytomegalovirus exposure and HLA in healthy donors. PCR was performed using 60 Vbeta and 13 Jbeta primers. Profiling relied on immunoSEQ multiplex PCR, and the TCRdb table lists in-frame clones only, not all of them. The sample lists over 250,000 clones, 70% to 90% occurring once. The sequenced sample was PBMCs. The TCR originated in a man aged 40-49 years in good health and CMV-seropositive.

CDR3 loop: CASRDRAKTDTQYF. DNA for the CDR3: TGTGCCAGCCGGGACAGGGCAAAGACAGATACGCAGTATTTT. The V and J genes are TRBV2 and TRBJ2-3; 9 bases fit TRBD1. The CDR3 extends over 14 amino acids. With 8 bases clipped from V and 3 bases from J, the junction kept 6 bases outside the gene matches. Looked up from germline, CDR1 is SNHLY and CDR2 is FYNNEI.